The source of this TCR beta chain is a study of a mutant IDH1 vaccine in newly diagnosed glioma. General study findings and limits: Immune responses induced by vaccination arose in 93.3% of the patients.

TCRdb's table, derived via immunoSEQ multiplex PCR, lists solely in-frame clones and lacks some. The sample yields tens of thousands of clones, around 86% seen once. As for this clone: The target antigen is unknown.

As to time point: week 23, last vaccination. With topical imiquimod, each dose of the vaccine consisted of 300 ug of mutant IDH1 20-mer peptide. Those who donated had recent WHO grade 3 or 4 IDH1-mutant, ATRX-lost astrocytomas. V was cut by 3 bases and J by 2 bases, with 11 bases left in between. CDR3 length: 14 residues. Looked up from germline, CDR1 is SQVTM and CDR2 is ANQGSEA. The V and J genes are TRBV29-1 and TRBJ2-1; D possibly corresponds to TRBD1 (5 bases). The sample was PBMCs, taken from a glioma patient whose treatment included an IDH1 peptide vaccine. The clonotype originates from a middle-aged man with glioma. The CDR3 nucleotides are TGCAGCGTTGAGGGGCTCGGCGCCTACAATGAGCAGTTCTTC. Protein product: CSVEGLGAYNEQFF.